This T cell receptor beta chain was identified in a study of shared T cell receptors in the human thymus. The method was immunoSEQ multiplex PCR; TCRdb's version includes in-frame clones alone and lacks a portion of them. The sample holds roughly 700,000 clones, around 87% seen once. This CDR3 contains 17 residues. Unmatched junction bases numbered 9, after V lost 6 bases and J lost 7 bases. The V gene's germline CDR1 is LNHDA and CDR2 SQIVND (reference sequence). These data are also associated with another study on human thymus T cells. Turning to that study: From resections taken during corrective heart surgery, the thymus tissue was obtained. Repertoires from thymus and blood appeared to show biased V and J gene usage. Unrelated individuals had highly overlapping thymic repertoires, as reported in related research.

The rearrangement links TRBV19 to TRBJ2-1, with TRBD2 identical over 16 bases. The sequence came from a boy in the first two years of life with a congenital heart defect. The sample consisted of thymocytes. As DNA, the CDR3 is TGTGCCAGTAGCACCGGGACTAGCGGGAGGGCCTGGAATGAGCAGTTCTTC. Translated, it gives CASSTGTSGRAWNEQFF. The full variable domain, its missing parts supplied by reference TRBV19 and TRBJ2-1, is DGGITQSPKYLFRKEGQNVTLSCEQNLNHDAMYWYRQDPGQGLRLIYYSQIVNDFQKGDIAEGYSVSREKKESFPLTVTSAQKNPTAFYLCASSTGTSGRAWNEQFFGPGTRLTVL.